A selection of T cell receptor beta chains follows, all from one sample in a study of CXCR3-negative and CXCR3-positive naive CD8 T cells. For each CDR3 protein, TCRdb gives one entry from its re-call of the 5' RACE reads, without DNA. The sample totals about 89,000 distinct CDR3 sequences; its top ten clones hold around 0.58%. The specimen sequenced was naive CXCR3+ CD8+ T cells from blood. These receptors were obtained from a human donor in good health. Some clones in this sample may be carry-over from other donors' samples. Both conserved end residues are part of each CDR3. Fields, in order: V gene, J gene, CDR3 protein.

v_call: TRBV6-5
j_call: TRBJ2-7
cdr3_aa: CASSYSSAESSYEQYF

v_call: TRBV7-2
j_call: TRBJ1-2
cdr3_aa: CASSLRDGTLLGYTF

v_call: TRBV27
j_call: TRBJ2-6
cdr3_aa: CASSSRDRGSGGANVLTF

v_call: TRBV4-1
j_call: TRBJ2-7
cdr3_aa: CASSQGLQGGLYEQYF

v_call: TRBV6-2/TRBV6-3
j_call: TRBJ1-1
cdr3_aa: CASSYRGNTEAFF

v_call: TRBV4-3
j_call: TRBJ2-2
cdr3_aa: CASSQEATAREAQGGELFF

v_call: TRBV5-1
j_call: TRBJ2-7
cdr3_aa: CASSPKKTYEQYF

v_call: TRBV3-1
j_call: TRBJ2-1
cdr3_aa: CASSQVSRGGAYNEQLF

v_call: TRBV28
j_call: TRBJ2-3
cdr3_aa: CASRPTGPTDTQYF

v_call: TRBV28
j_call: TRBJ2-5
cdr3_aa: CASSFSTAGGETQYF

v_call: TRBV28
j_call: TRBJ2-1
cdr3_aa: CASSLTAGGNEQFF

v_call: TRBV28
j_call: TRBJ2-7
cdr3_aa: CASRRISYEQYF

v_call: TRBV20-1
j_call: TRBJ2-7
cdr3_aa: CSARSGSNSYEQYF

v_call: TRBV10-1
j_call: TRBJ2-7
cdr3_aa: CASIRSGRAVNYYYYEQYF

v_call: TRBV6-6
j_call: TRBJ2-7
cdr3_aa: CASSLGISSYEQYF

v_call: TRBV9
j_call: TRBJ2-5
cdr3_aa: CASSVAVGREPETQYF

v_call: TRBV9
j_call: TRBJ2-7
cdr3_aa: CASRRDYGSYEQYF